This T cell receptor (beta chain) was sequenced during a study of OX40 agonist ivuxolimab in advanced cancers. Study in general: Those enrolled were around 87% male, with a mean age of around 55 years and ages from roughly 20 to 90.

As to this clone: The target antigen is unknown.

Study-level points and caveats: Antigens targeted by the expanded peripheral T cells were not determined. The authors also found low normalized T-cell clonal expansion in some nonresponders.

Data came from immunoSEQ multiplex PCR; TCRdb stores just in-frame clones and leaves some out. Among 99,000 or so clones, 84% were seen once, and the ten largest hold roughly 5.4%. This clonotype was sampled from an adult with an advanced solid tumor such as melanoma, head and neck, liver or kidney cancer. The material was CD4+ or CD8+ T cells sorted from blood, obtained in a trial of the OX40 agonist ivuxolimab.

The CDR3 sequence is CASSPLGDTEAFF. In nucleotides, the CDR3 is TGCGCCAGCAGCCCCCTGGGCGACACTGAAGCTTTCTTT. The chain links TRBV4-1 to TRBJ1-1, with D unresolved. The CDR3 spans 13 residues. Germline CDR1 is MGHRA and CDR2 is YSYEKL. Between the trimmed V and J ends, which lost 4 bases and 3 bases, there was a span of 9 bases.